One sample yielded the 19 T cell receptor beta chains listed below, sequenced in a study of Ad26.COV2.S vaccination and SARS-CoV-2 variants. Clones were sequenced by immunoSEQ multiplex PCR, and TCRdb holds only the in-frame ones, with some missing. The sample includes about 350,000 clones, roughly 84% of them seen just once. Specified treatment: some 20 received Ad26.COV2.S at low or high dose, single or two shots; 5 received placebo; per-sample allocation not given. Day 63 after the first injection of vaccine or placebo was the sampling time. The source material was peripheral blood, sampled in a trial of Ad26.COV2.S vaccine versus placebo. These receptors were collected from a person between 18 and 65 years old who received the Ad26.COV2.S COVID-19 vaccine or a placebo.

The chain is built from TRBV30 and TRBJ2-7, with D perhaps matching TRBD1 or TRBD2 (5 bases each). The CDR3 totals 11 residues. CDR1 is GTSNPN and CDR2 is SVGIG in the germline V gene (reference sequence). The germline V and J ends were trimmed by 5 bases and 6 bases, with 11 bases remaining between them. The CDR3 spells CAWGTTGEQYF. DNA of the CDR3: TGTGCCTGGGGGACGACCGGCGAGCAGTACTTC.

This chain links TRBV19 with TRBJ1-5; D gene uncertain. Trimming removed 5 bases from V and 0 bases from J, with 14 bases in between. The CDR3 is made up of 16 amino acids. Germline values: CDR1 LNHDA, CDR2 SQIVND (reference sequence). CDR3 coding DNA: TGTGCCAGTAGTCGTCGTTCAGATTATAGCAATCAGCCCCAGCATTTT. Protein: CASSRRSDYSNQPQHF.

J is TRBJ2-3 and V is TRBV27; D gene uncertain. Germline loops: CDR1 MNHEY, CDR2 SMNVEV (reference sequence). The CDR3 is 12 residues long. V was trimmed by 8 bases and J by 2 bases, leaving 8 bases between them. The CDR3 is CASRTTTDTQYF. In DNA, the CDR3 is TGTGCCAGCCGCACTACCACAGATACGCAGTATTTT.

The count of this clone is one. This sequence joins TRBV10-3 and TRBJ2-5, with D perhaps matching TRBD2 (5 bases). The germline V gene encodes CDR1 ENHRY and CDR2 SYGVKD. This CDR3 has 12 amino acids. The V gene lost 10 bases and the J gene lost 2 bases, with 11 bases spanning the gap. CDR3 in amino acids: CATTPGQETQYF. CDR3 DNA: TGTGCCACCACCCCGGGGCAAGAGACCCAGTACTTC.

The chain has TRBV6-5 and TRBJ1-5, with 7 bases that match TRBD1. Looked up from germline, CDR1 is MNHEY and CDR2 is SVGAGI. With V trimmed by 4 bases and J by 5 bases, 11 bases remained unmatched. This CDR3 is built from 16 residues. In DNA, the CDR3 is TGTGCCAGCAGTTCACGGAGTTTAGGGGGCTATCAGCCCCAGCATTTT. Translated: CASSSRSLGGYQPQHF.

This clone showed up just once. The rearrangement links TRBV9 to TRBJ2-2; TRBD1 or TRBD2 may be the D gene (6 bases each). Germline V gene lookup returns CDR1 SGDLS and CDR2 YYNGEE. Trimming removed 7 bases at V and 0 bases at J, with 16 bases between. This CDR3 comprises 16 residues. The CDR3 sequence: CASSNNGGPNTGELFF. CDR3 in DNA: TGTGCCAGCTCAAACAACGGGGGCCCGAACACCGGGGAGCTGTTTTTT.

The chain has TRBV7-6 and TRBJ2-6; tentative D call: TRBD2 (5 bases). The germline gives CDR1 SGHVS, CDR2 FNYEAQ. The CDR3 is made up of 17 amino acids. The V gene lost 3 bases and the J gene lost 4 bases, with 16 bases spanning the gap. The CDR3 DNA sequence: TGTGCCAGCAGCTTTCCGAGGTCGGGGAGCGGGGCCAACGTCCTGACTTTC. Its protein product is CASSFPRSGSGANVLTF. The variable domain in full, completed from reference TRBV7-6 and TRBJ2-6, reads GAGVSQSPRYKVTKRGQDVALRCDPISGHVSLYWYRQALGQGPEFLTYFNYEAQQDKSGLPNDRFSAERPEGSISTLTIQRTEQRDSAMYRCASSFPRSGSGANVLTFGAGSRLTVL.

This chain links TRBV5-4 with TRBJ2-3; no firm D call. Germline V gene sequence: CDR1 SGHNT, CDR2 YYREEE (reference sequence). V was shortened by 3 bases and J by 2 bases, with 7 bases between the two germline ends. CDR3 length equals 13 residues. In DNA, the CDR3 is TGTGCCAGCAGCTCCCGGACCACAGATACGCAGTATTTT. Translated, it gives CASSSRTTDTQYF.

This chain joins TRBV4-1 and TRBJ1-6; 10 bases line up with TRBD1. V shed 0 bases and J 6 bases; nucleotides not matched to a gene: 2. The CDR3 is 16 amino acids. Germline V gene data show CDR1 as MGHRA and CDR2 as YSYEKL. The CDR3 nucleotides are TGCGCCAGCAGCCAAGATTGGACAGGGGGTAATTCACCCCTCCACTTT. Translating it yields CASSQDWTGGNSPLHF.

This chain joins TRBV7-6 and TRBJ2-3; no clear D. Trimming took 3 bases from V and 0 from J, leaving 4 bases between them. Germline V gene lookup returns CDR1 SGHVS and CDR2 FNYEAQ. The CDR3 is 13 amino acids. CDR3 region: CASSFSSTDTQYF. CDR3 sequence (DNA): TGTGCCAGCAGCTTTTCTAGCACAGATACGCAGTATTTT.

This clone was recorded only once. This chain links TRBV11-2 with TRBJ2-2; D is ambiguous. Germline V gene data show CDR1 as SGHAT and CDR2 as FQNNGV. Trimming removed 5 bases from V and 6 bases from J, with 10 bases in between. The CDR3 is 13 residues long. CDR3 sequence: CASSPLGAGELFF. DNA for the CDR3: TGTGCCAGCAGCCCCTTGGGCGCCGGGGAGCTGTTTTTT.

CDR3 in DNA: TGTGCCAGCAGTTTGAGGAGCTTTGAAGCTTTCTTT. It translates to CASSLRSFEAFF. The chain is built from TRBV12-3 or TRBV12-4 and TRBJ1-1; D ambiguous. The CDR3 runs to 12 residues. V was cut by 3 bases and J by 7 bases, with 9 bases left in between.

The chain uses TRBV12-3 or TRBV12-4 and TRBJ2-7; D is tentatively TRBD1 or TRBD2 (5 bases each). The CDR3 spans 12 residues. V gave up 9 bases and J gave up 2 bases, with 11 bases separating them. In nucleotides, the CDR3 is TGTGCCAGTAAGAGGGACGCCTACGAGCAGTACTTC. It yields the protein CASKRDAYEQYF.

The chain couples TRBV6-5 to TRBJ2-1, with 9 bases lining up with TRBD2. Germline lookup yields CDR1 MNHEY and CDR2 SVGAGI. The V gene end was trimmed by 6 bases and the J gene end by 8 bases; junction bases not matched to a gene: 11. CDR3 length equals 15 residues. CDR3 nucleotides: TGTGCCAGCAGATTGCGGGGGGGCAGTGTTGATGAGCAGTTCTTC. This codes for CASRLRGGSVDEQFF.

The chain employs TRBV5-1 and TRBJ2-7; 10 positions agree with TRBD1. The CDR3 consists of 15 residues. The J segment lost 5 bases and the V segment lost 0 bases, leaving 5 bases of the junction unmatched. Germline V lookup: CDR1 SGHRS, CDR2 YFSETQ. The CDR3 spells CASSLGGTGANEQYF. The CDR3 bases are TGCGCCAGCAGCTTGGGAGGGACAGGGGCCAACGAGCAGTACTTC.

This chain connects TRBV4-1 to TRBJ1-5; D not certain. Deletions cut 0 bases from V and 4 bases from J, with 13 bases between. The CDR3 contains 16 residues. Germline V CDR1 and CDR2: MGHRA, YSYEKL. This CDR3 reads CASSQDRALGNQPQHF. The DNA for the CDR3 is TGCGCCAGCAGCCAAGATCGCGCACTAGGAAATCAGCCCCAGCATTTT.

This clone has more than one count but fewer than ten. The sample holds other DNA sequences that translate to the same CDR3. The chain carries TRBV12-3 or TRBV12-4 and TRBJ1-5, with unresolved D. Trimming cost V 3 bases and J 0 bases, with 3 bases left between them. This CDR3 is 13 amino acids long. CDR3 residues: CASSLGSNQPQHF. CDR3 coding DNA: TGTGCCAGCAGTTTGGGTAGCAATCAGCCCCAGCATTTT.

This rearrangement joins TRBV7-8 to TRBJ2-7, with 7 bases matching TRBD1. The J segment lost 5 bases and the V segment lost 11 bases, leaving 12 bases of the junction unmatched. The CDR3 contains 13 residues. Germline CDR1 and CDR2: SGHVS and FQNEAQ. The chain's CDR3 is CAPGDRGLDEQYF. CDR3 DNA sequence: TGTGCCCCCGGGGATAGGGGGCTCGACGAGCAGTACTTC.

The rearrangement links TRBV6-5 to TRBJ2-7; 7 bases are a match to TRBD1. With 7 bases clipped from V and 2 bases from J, the junction kept 5 bases outside the gene matches. The V gene's germline CDR1 is MNHEY and CDR2 SVGAGI. The CDR3 contains 13 residues. For the CDR3, the DNA is TGTGCCAGCAAACTAACAGGGGCCTACGAGCAGTACTTC. It translates to CASKLTGAYEQYF.